A single sample gave rise to the 13 T cell receptor beta chains below, sequenced in a study of shared T cell receptors in the human thymus (dated by TCRdb to the early 2020s). Library preparation used the immunoSEQ multiplex PCR assay. The clones in this table, taken by TCRdb from immuneACCESS, are in-frame only. Not every clone is retained; where verified, under half of the shortfall comes from an unresolved V gene, and the cause of the rest is unknown. Here the sample has roughly 710,000 clones; 75% to 90% occur a single time. Together, the top ten hold roughly 0.01% of the sample. Another study also made use of these data, one on human thymus T cells.

What was sequenced was thymocytes. The receptors stem from a girl under three years old with a congenital heart defect. Donor details come from another sample of the same person, matched by shared clones.

The chain joins TRBV5-1 to TRBJ2-5; 10 bases match TRBD1. Per the germline V gene, CDR1 is SGHRS and CDR2 is YFSETQ. V was pared by 4 bases and J by 4 bases, with 7 bases of the junction left unmatched. The length of the CDR3 is 15 residues. The CDR3 bases are TGCGCCAGCAGCGCGCGGACAGGGGGGATAGAGACCCAGTACTTC. Translation: CASSARTGGIETQYF.

This clone has just a few counts. This rearrangement joins TRBV19 to TRBJ1-2; the D is unclear. V was shortened by 8 bases and J by 3 bases, with 10 bases between the two germline ends. Germline CDR1 is LNHDA and CDR2 is SQIVND (reference sequence). The CDR3 is made up of 12 amino acids. CDR3 coding DNA: TGTGCCAGTGGGAGGGAGGACTATGGCTACACCTTC. Translation gives CASGREDYGYTF.

This chain links TRBV4-1 with TRBJ2-1; D is unresolved. The CDR3 spans 20 residues. From germline, CDR1 is MGHRA and CDR2 YSYEKL. Trimming left V 0 bases short and J 0 bases short, with 21 bases between. The chain's CDR3 is CASSQDLPVGSASSYNEQFF. Written as DNA, the CDR3 is TGCGCCAGCAGCCAAGATCTTCCCGTTGGGTCGGCTAGCTCCTACAATGAGCAGTTCTTC.

This chain connects TRBV29-1 to TRBJ2-7; D is perhaps TRBD2 (6 bases). Germline CDR1 and CDR2: SQVTM and ANQGSEA. Between the trimmed V and J ends, which lost 3 bases and 5 bases, there was a span of 8 bases. CDR3 length equals 11 residues. CDR3 protein: CSVEWGDEQYF. DNA of the CDR3: TGCAGCGTTGAGTGGGGGGACGAGCAGTACTTC.

J is TRBJ2-7 and V is TRBV5-4; a weak D match, TRBD1 (6 bases). The CDR3 contains 14 residues. V lost 0 bases and J 0 bases, leaving 7 bases between the germline ends. Germline loops: CDR1 SGHNT, CDR2 YYREEE (reference sequence). CDR3 nucleotides: TGTGCCAGCAGCTTGGAGGACAGCTCCTACGAGCAGTACTTC. This encodes CASSLEDSSYEQYF.

CDR3: CASSSYYDSYEQYF. The CDR3 bases are TGTGCCAGCTCATCCTACTACGACTCCTACGAGCAGTACTTC. J is TRBJ2-7 and V is TRBV18; D is unresolved. V gave up 5 bases and J gave up 0 bases, with 11 bases separating them. The CDR3 covers 14 residues. CDR1 is KGHSH and CDR2 is LQKENI in the germline V gene.

The rearrangement uses TRBV7-9 and TRBJ2-1; 7 bases agree with TRBD2. Germline CDR1 is SEHNR and CDR2 is FQNEAQ (reference sequence). Germline trimming cut 1 base from V and 12 bases from J; bases unmatched to any gene: 3. The CDR3 is 12 residues long. CDR3 region: CASSLGGTMQFF. CDR3 bases: TGTGCCAGCAGCTTAGGCGGGACTATGCAGTTCTTC.

V gene TRBV13 combines with J gene TRBJ1-2; weak D call: TRBD1 (5 bases). Germline-derived CDR1 and CDR2 are PRHDT and FYEKMQ (reference sequence). The CDR3 runs to 16 residues. The germline V and J ends were trimmed by 3 bases and 4 bases, with 18 bases remaining between them. The DNA for the CDR3 is TGTGCCAGCAGCTTTAGTACAGGCGGTTTTAGCTATGGCTACACCTTC. Translated, it gives CASSFSTGGFSYGYTF.

This clone occurred once. The chain is built from TRBV6-6 and TRBJ1-1; the D gene is possibly TRBD1 (6 bases). Germline assignment: CDR1 MNHNY and CDR2 SVGAGI (reference sequence). V was clipped by 0 bases and J by 6 bases, with 17 bases between them. There are 16 residues in the CDR3. The CDR3 DNA is TGTGCCAGCAGTTACTCATGGGGGCTGGCCTATGCTGAAGCTTTCTTT. Its protein product is CASSYSWGLAYAEAFF.

The chain links TRBV4-1 to TRBJ2-7; 10 bases are shared with TRBD1. The CDR3 extends over 17 amino acids. V gave up 0 bases and J gave up 4 bases; unmatched junction bases: 9. The germline V gene encodes CDR1 MGHRA and CDR2 YSYEKL. The CDR3 region is CASSQERDRGLRYEQYF. The CDR3 coding sequence is TGCGCCAGCAGCCAAGAAAGGGACAGGGGTTTGCGGTACGAGCAGTACTTC.

V and J are TRBV2 and TRBJ2-5; a possible D gene is TRBD1 (5 bases). The CDR3 has 10 amino acids. The germline V gene encodes CDR1 SNHLY and CDR2 FYNNEI. V was cut by 7 bases and J by 5 bases, with 5 bases left in between. Here the CDR3 DNA reads TGTGCCAGCAAGGGGGAGACCCAGTACTTC. It translates to CASKGETQYF.

The chain links TRBV6-5 to TRBJ1-3; D possibly corresponds to TRBD1 (5 bases). The V end was cut by 5 bases, the J end by 2 bases, with 13 bases between. CDR1 and CDR2 (germline): MNHEY, SVGAGI. The CDR3 loop spans 15 amino acids. The CDR3 bases are TGTGCCAGCAGTCCCCAGGGATTAACTGGAAACACCATATATTTT. Protein sequence: CASSPQGLTGNTIYF.

The chain combines TRBV4-1 with TRBJ2-5; D may be TRBD2 (6 bases). Germline loops: CDR1 MGHRA, CDR2 YSYEKL. V was cut by 5 bases and J by 5 bases, with 15 bases left in between. This CDR3 comprises 14 residues. CDR3 DNA sequence: TGCGCCAGCAGCGGGACGGGGGTAAGGGAGACCCAGTACTTC. It is translated as CASSGTGVRETQYF.